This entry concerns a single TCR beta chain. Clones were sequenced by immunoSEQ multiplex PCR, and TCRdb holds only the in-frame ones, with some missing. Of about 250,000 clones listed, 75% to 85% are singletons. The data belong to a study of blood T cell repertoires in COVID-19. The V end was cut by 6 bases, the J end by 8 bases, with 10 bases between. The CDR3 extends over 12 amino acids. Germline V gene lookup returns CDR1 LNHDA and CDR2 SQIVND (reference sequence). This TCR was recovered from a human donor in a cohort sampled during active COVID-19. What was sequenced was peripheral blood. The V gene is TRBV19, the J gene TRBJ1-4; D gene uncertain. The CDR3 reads CASRSEAEKLFF. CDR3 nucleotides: TGTGCCAGTAGATCGGAGGCCGAAAAACTGTTTTTT.